This TCR beta chain was captured in a study of shared clonotypes between healthy human individuals. Study-level findings and limits: Naive CD4 clonotypes were shared across several donors at roughly 5.3%.

Regarding this clone: The antigen is not known. The same CDR3 also results from other DNA sequences found in this sample.

Cells designated naive CD8 were CD45RO-negative and were positively selected for CCR7, with terminally differentiated effector memory CD45RA+ cells excluded. Profiling relied on immunoSEQ multiplex PCR, and the TCRdb table lists in-frame clones only, not all of them. Of about 870,000 clones listed, 80% to 95% are singletons. Per the germline V gene, CDR1 is MNHEY and CDR2 is SMNVEV (reference sequence). CDR3 length equals 14 residues. V trimming: 6 bases; J trimming: 4 bases; junction bases outside the gene matches: 5. Source material: naive CD8+ T cells sorted from blood. The sequence was obtained from a man younger than 40 in good health. J is TRBJ1-5 and V is TRBV27, with TRBD1 matching over 8 bases. CDR3 in DNA: TGTGCCAGCAGCCTAGGGACAGGTAATCAGCCCCAGCATTTT. Translating it yields CASSLGTGNQPQHF.